These T cell receptor beta chains were read from a single sample in a study of blood T cells in healthy people across ages. TCRdb processed the 5' RACE reads anew with MiXCR; each CDR3 protein has one entry. The data show approximately 830,000 distinct CDR3 sequences, 55% to 65% seen once. Sequencing was done on a sample of blood. The receptors were gathered from a man younger than 40 in good health. CDR3s include the opening cysteine and the closing phenylalanine or tryptophan. The D gene is left open where the match is weak. Size is stated for part of the rows, as once, few or many counts, or as a class when the clone is expanded.

>TRBV6-5|TRBJ2-7|TRBD2|.
CASRERGTYEQYF
TGTGCCAGCAGGGAGCGGGGGACCTACGAGCAGTACTTC
>TRBV7-8|TRBJ1-4|.|.
CASSSGRREKLFF
TGTGCCAGCAGCTCGGGACGGAGAGAAAAACTGTTTTTT
>TRBV4-3|TRBJ2-3|.|.
CASSQDSMTDTQYF
TGCGCCAGCAGCCAAGATTCCATGACAGATACGCAGTATTTT
>TRBV12-3/TRBV12-4|TRBJ1-2|TRBD1|.
CASSHLRGQGADGYTF
TGTGCCAGCAGTCACTTACGTGGACAGGGGGCAGATGGCTACACCTTC
>TRBV20-1|TRBJ1-2|.|.
CSARGGRELFNYGYTF
TGCAGTGCTAGGGGCGGCAGGGAGCTATTTAACTATGGCTACACCTTC
>TRBV28|TRBJ1-2|TRBD1|few
CASSSAQGNYGYTF
TGTGCCAGCAGTTCTGCACAGGGGAACTATGGCTACACCTTC
>TRBV14|TRBJ2-7|TRBD1|.
CASSNTGQVTTYEQYF
TGTGCCAGCAGCAACACGGGACAGGTGACGACCTACGAGCAGTACTTC
>TRBV15|TRBJ2-1|.|.
CATSRDRGAQNEQFF
TGTGCCACCAGCAGAGATAGGGGGGCCCAGAATGAGCAGTTCTTC
>TRBV4-2|TRBJ1-4|.|.
CASSQDPQGTNEKLFF
TGTGCCAGCAGCCAAGACCCCCAGGGGACTAATGAAAAACTGTTTTTT
>TRBV5-5|TRBJ1-6|TRBD1|.
CASSIGQGAFYNSPLHF
TGTGCCAGCAGTATAGGACAGGGGGCATTCTATAATTCACCCCTCCACTTT
>TRBV7-9|TRBJ2-3|.|few
CASSPGHTGSTDTQYF
TGTGCCAGCAGCCCAGGACATACGGGGAGCACAGATACGCAGTATTTT
>TRBV7-2|TRBJ1-5|.|.
CASSLGPLRGNQPQHF
TGTGCCAGCAGCTTGGGACCCCTAAGGGGCAATCAGCCCCAGCATTTT
>TRBV5-1|TRBJ2-5|TRBD1|few
CASSYGTDTQGTQYF
TGCGCCAGCAGCTACGGGACAGACACCCAAGGGACCCAGTACTTC
>TRBV4-3|TRBJ1-2|TRBD1|few
CASSQDWGQGYGYTF
TGCGCCAGCAGCCAAGATTGGGGACAGGGGTATGGCTACACCTTC
>TRBV20-1|TRBJ2-4|TRBD2|few
CSAIRLAGEKNIQYF
TGCAGTGCTATTCGACTAGCGGGGGAGAAAAACATTCAGTACTTC
>TRBV7-9|TRBJ2-5|TRBD1|.
CASSLEGTAQETQYF
TGTGCCAGCAGCTTAGAGGGGACAGCGCAAGAGACCCAGTACTTC
>TRBV7-2|TRBJ2-1|.|.
CVSSPADRRLFF
TGTGTCAGCAGCCCAGCGGACAGACGGTTGTTCTTC
>TRBV20-1|TRBJ2-1|.|few
CSARVANNEQFF
TGCAGTGCTAGAGTAGCCAACAATGAGCAGTTCTTC
>TRBV7-3|TRBJ2-5|.|few
CASSSQGETQYF
TGTGCCAGCAGCTCTCAGGGGGAGACCCAGTACTTC
>TRBV2|TRBJ2-2|TRBD2|.
CASLGTSGDPAGELFF
TGCGCCAGCCTCGGGACTAGCGGGGACCCGGCCGGGGAGCTGTTTTTT
>TRBV9|TRBJ2-7|TRBD1|.
CASSAGQGGYEQYF
TGTGCCAGCAGCGCAGGACAGGGGGGATACGAGCAGTACTTC
>TRBV7-2|TRBJ2-3|.|.
CASSLVADPDTQYF
TGTGCCAGCAGCTTAGTTGCGGACCCAGATACGCAGTATTTT
>TRBV29-1|TRBJ2-7|.|.
CSVGGLYFYEQYF
TGCAGCGTTGGAGGTCTCTACTTCTACGAGCAGTACTTC
>TRBV24-1|TRBJ2-1|.|.
CATSDLLTDNEQFF
TGTGCCACCAGTGATCTACTAACAGACAATGAGCAGTTCTTC
>TRBV9|TRBJ1-1|.|.
CASDPGEGTEAFF
TGTGCCAGCGACCCAGGGGAGGGGACTGAAGCTTTCTTT
>TRBV4-3|TRBJ2-1|TRBD2|once
CAGSQESGEPYNEQFF
TGCGCCGGCAGCCAAGAAAGCGGGGAGCCTTACAATGAGCAGTTCTTC
>TRBV28|TRBJ1-6|TRBD1|many
CASSQDRTSYNSPLHF
TGTGCCAGCAGTCAGGACAGGACTTCCTATAATTCACCCCTCCACTTT
>TRBV28|TRBJ2-5|.|.
CASRFDFGGGEQYF
TGTGCCAGCAGGTTCGATTTCGGGGGTGGGGAGCAGTACTTC
>TRBV7-2|TRBJ2-1|.|many
CASSTRTENNEQFF
TGTGCCAGCAGCACCAGGACAGAGAACAATGAGCAGTTCTTC
>TRBV12-3/TRBV12-4|TRBJ2-6|.|.
CASSLRRRTSGANVLTF
TGTGCCAGCAGCCTCAGGAGGCGAACCTCTGGGGCCAACGTCCTGACTTTC
>TRBV20-1|TRBJ2-7|.|few
CSASLRGQGGEQYF
TGCAGTGCTAGTCTAAGAGGGCAGGGGGGCGAGCAGTACTTC
>TRBV5-4|TRBJ2-5|TRBD1|.
CASSVPGQMYQETQYF
TGTGCCAGCAGCGTACCGGGACAGATGTACCAAGAGACCCAGTACTTC
>TRBV29-1|TRBJ2-2|TRBD1|once
CSVGTGGDGELFF
TGCAGCGTAGGGACAGGGGGAGACGGGGAGCTGTTTTTT
>TRBV18|TRBJ1-6|.|few
CASSLGEVYNSPLHF
TGTGCCAGCTCGTTGGGGGAGGTGTATAATTCACCCCTCCACTTT
>TRBV6-2/TRBV6-3|TRBJ2-1|.|few
CASRKGGTLSYNEQFF
TGTGCCAGCAGAAAAGGGGGGACACTATCCTACAATGAGCAGTTCTTC
>TRBV3-1|TRBJ2-3|.|.
CASSQEGGRQRAQYF
TGTGCCAGCAGCCAAGAGGGAGGTCGGCAACGGGCGCAGTATTTT
>TRBV21-1|TRBJ2-1|.|.
CASSNGTSGGPSSYNEQFF
TGTGCCAGCAGCAACGGGACTAGCGGGGGTCCTAGCTCCTACAATGAGCAGTTCTTC
>TRBV7-2|TRBJ1-5|.|few
CASSSGVAVGQPQHF
TGTGCCAGCAGCTCCGGGGTGGCAGTGGGACAGCCCCAGCATTTT
>TRBV5-1|TRBJ2-1|TRBD2|once
CASSSGTSGGNNEQFF
TGCGCCAGCAGCTCCGGGACTAGCGGGGGGAACAATGAGCAGTTCTTC
>TRBV29-1|TRBJ2-1|.|few
CSAQARPEGNEQFF
TGCAGCGCCCAGGCTCGTCCGGAAGGAAATGAGCAGTTCTTC
>TRBV20-1|TRBJ2-3|.|once
CSASQRRGFTDTQYF
TGCAGTGCTAGCCAGCGGAGGGGTTTCACAGATACGCAGTATTTT
>TRBV6-5|TRBJ1-6|.|.
CASRQAVSPLHF
TGTGCCAGCAGACAGGCGGTTTCACCCCTCCACTTT
>TRBV28|TRBJ2-7|TRBD1|.
CASTQGQGNYEQYF
TGTGCCAGCACCCAAGGACAGGGAAACTACGAGCAGTACTTC
>TRBV14|TRBJ2-3|.|.
CASSVQGTDTQYF
TGTGCCAGCAGCGTACAGGGAACAGATACGCAGTATTTT
>TRBV15|TRBJ2-1|.|.
CATSGSQGPKFNEQFF
TGTGCCACCAGCGGATCCCAGGGGCCGAAGTTCAATGAGCAGTTCTTC
>TRBV14|TRBJ2-6|.|.
CASSRRDNGYGPGANVLTF
TGTGCCAGCAGCCGCCGGGACAATGGATACGGGCCCGGGGCCAACGTCCTGACTTTC
>TRBV5-1|TRBJ2-1|TRBD1|.
CASSRYRDRGHEQFF
TGCGCCAGCAGCCGATACCGGGACAGGGGCCATGAGCAGTTCTTC
>TRBV20-1|TRBJ2-7|TRBD1|.
CSADRTGDTYEQYF
TGCAGTGCTGATCGGACAGGGGATACCTACGAGCAGTACTTC
>TRBV7-8|TRBJ2-1|TRBD2|.
CASSTGTSVNEQFF
TGTGCCAGCAGCACCGGGACTAGCGTTAATGAGCAGTTCTTC
>TRBV14|TRBJ2-6|.|.
CASSRDKNTGANVLTF
TGTGCCAGCAGCCGGGACAAGAATACTGGGGCCAACGTCCTGACTTTC
>TRBV7-9|TRBJ2-7|.|few
CASSLMGVGNNGEQYF
TGTGCCAGCAGCCTAATGGGTGTAGGGAATAACGGCGAGCAGTACTTC
>TRBV6-5|TRBJ2-3|TRBD2|few
CASSATMRGGTDTQYF
TGTGCCAGCAGCGCCACGATGCGCGGGGGTACAGATACGCAGTATTTT
>TRBV29-1|TRBJ2-7|.|.
CSVVMYEQYF
TGCAGCGTTGTGATGTACGAGCAGTACTTC
>TRBV11-2|TRBJ1-5|TRBD1|few
CASSSQGVNQPQHF
TGTGCCAGCAGTTCTCAGGGGGTTAATCAGCCCCAGCATTTT
>TRBV6-6|TRBJ2-1|TRBD2|.
CASSPTSGAPGFF
TGTGCCAGCAGCCCGACTAGCGGGGCCCCGGGGTTCTTC
>TRBV4-2|TRBJ2-1|.|.
CASSQVGGGWGDNEQFF
TGTGCCAGCAGCCAAGTCGGTGGGGGGTGGGGGGACAATGAGCAGTTCTTC
>TRBV7-3|TRBJ2-1|TRBD2|many
CASSLKASGVTSYNEQFF
TGTGCCAGCAGCTTAAAGGCTAGCGGGGTAACCTCCTACAATGAGCAGTTCTTC
>TRBV4-3|TRBJ2-1|.|few
CASSPFRAYNEQFF
TGCGCCAGCAGCCCGTTCCGGGCTTACAATGAGCAGTTCTTC
>TRBV2|TRBJ2-1|TRBD2|.
CASRWTSGPPYNEQFF
TGTGCCAGCAGGTGGACTAGCGGGCCACCCTACAATGAGCAGTTCTTC